The rows below give T cell receptor beta chains drawn from one sample of a study of beta chain features in type 1 diabetes. Sequencing used immunoSEQ multiplex PCR; TCRdb keeps in-frame clones, though not all of them. The sample has roughly 38,000 clones, 65% to 70% seen once; the top ten hold approximately 1.6%. The material sequenced was Tregs from blood. The receptors shown here come from a man aged 25 to 40 with type 1 diabetes. Some clones in this sample may be carry-over from other donors' samples. CDR3s include the opening cysteine and the closing phenylalanine or tryptophan. D genes are given only for firm matches. Clone size appears in some rows only: once, few, many, or a class for an expanded clone.

TRBD1	TRBV6-5	TRBJ2-5	once	CASSNPGTGQETQYF	TGTGCCAGCAGTAATCCCGGGACAGGGCAAGAGACCCAGTACTTC
TRBD1	TRBV6-6	TRBJ1-2	.	CASSYGTGGSLTF	TGTGCCAGCAGTTACGGGACAGGGGGCTCCCTAACCTTC
TRBD1	TRBV25-1	TRBJ2-7	.	CASSNRDRGYEQYF	TGTGCCAGCAGCAATCGGGACAGGGGTTACGAGCAGTACTTC
.	TRBV6-1	TRBJ2-5	.	CASRFRGNQETQYF	TGTGCCAGCAGGTTCAGGGGAAACCAAGAGACCCAGTACTTC
.	TRBV5-6	TRBJ2-5	.	CASSPDMLQETQYF	TGTGCCAGCAGCCCGGACATGTTACAAGAGACCCAGTACTTC
.	TRBV10-3	TRBJ2-7	.	CAISEHLDSPMEQYF	TGTGCCATCAGTGAACATTTGGACTCTCCAATGGAGCAGTACTTC
TRBD2	TRBV19	TRBJ2-3	.	CASSITRGGLADTQYF	TGTGCCAGTAGTATAACCCGGGGGGGCCTCGCAGATACGCAGTATTTT
.	TRBV19	TRBJ2-1	.	CASSPGHRSYNEQFF	TGTGCCAGTAGTCCCGGACACCGCTCCTACAATGAGCAGTTCTTC
.	TRBV2	TRBJ1-2	.	CASSVRQLVGYGYTF	TGTGCCAGCAGTGTGAGGCAGCTGGTGGGCTATGGCTACACCTTC
.	TRBV5-1	TRBJ1-1	.	CASSLDGLNTEAFF	TGCGCCAGCAGCCTGGACGGGTTGAACACTGAAGCTTTCTTT
TRBD1	TRBV6-6	TRBJ2-7	.	CASTDVGTGKFYEQYF	TGTGCCAGCACCGACGTGGGGACAGGGAAGTTCTACGAGCAGTACTTC
TRBD1	TRBV5-1	TRBJ2-1	.	CASSWRDRDEDEQFF	TGCGCCAGCAGCTGGCGGGACAGGGACGAGGATGAGCAGTTCTTC
TRBD1	TRBV6-5	TRBJ2-7	.	CASRETGSHEQYF	TGTGCCAGCAGGGAGACAGGGTCCCACGAGCAGTACTTC
.	TRBV6-5	TRBJ1-2	.	CASRYNTGSRYGYTF	TGTGCCAGCAGGTATAACACAGGGTCCCGGTATGGCTACACCTTC
TRBD2	TRBV29-1	TRBJ2-1	.	CSVLPGLAVYEQFF	TGCAGCGTCCTACCGGGACTAGCTGTCTATGAGCAGTTCTTC
TRBD1	TRBV4-1	TRBJ1-4	.	CASSPFGQGTNEKLFF	TGCGCCAGCAGCCCCTTCGGACAGGGTACTAATGAAAAACTGTTTTTT
.	TRBV19	TRBJ2-1	.	CASSTPLSSYNEQFF	TGTGCCAGTAGTACACCTCTGAGCTCCTACAATGAGCAGTTCTTC
.	TRBV11-1	TRBJ2-1	.	CASSSNQGREQFF	TGTGCCAGCAGCTCAAACCAGGGCCGAGAGCAGTTCTTC
.	TRBV7-3	TRBJ2-1	.	CASSLNPGGEQFF	TGTGCCAGCAGCTTAAATCCCGGCGGGGAGCAGTTCTTC
TRBD2	TRBV7-2	TRBJ2-2	.	CASQGLAGLSGELFF	TGTGCCAGTCAGGGGCTAGCGGGGTTATCCGGGGAGCTGTTTTTT
.	TRBV7-3	TRBJ2-2	.	CASSAIRGTGELFF	TGTGCCAGCAGCGCGATTAGGGGGACCGGGGAGCTGTTTTTT
TRBD1	TRBV7-2	TRBJ2-7	.	CASSSQSGGLYEQYF	TGTGCCAGCAGCTCTCAATCAGGGGGTTTGTACGAGCAGTACTTC
.	TRBV9	TRBJ1-6	.	CASSEAHGPATGLSPLHF	TGTGCCAGCAGCGAGGCCCACGGCCCAGCGACAGGTCTCTCACCCCTCCACTTT
TRBD2	TRBV30	TRBJ2-1	.	CAWSVGLAGMNEQFF	TGTGCCTGGAGTGTAGGCCTAGCGGGGATGAATGAGCAGTTCTTC